One T cell receptor beta chain is described in this entry. The antigen it recognizes is unknown. The sample holds no much larger clone one base away, and base qualities are not on file. Enrolling through a virtual design, the prospective study's participants ranged in age from roughly 18 to 89 years and lived across some 23 United States geographic areas. In the prospective study, participants were assigned to cohorts based on the clinical history participants reported in a screening survey and a study questionnaire. For ImmuneRACE Cohort 3, a participant was defined as recovered based on two consecutive negative NP/OP PCR tests, clearance by a healthcare professional, or resolution of symptoms. In the prospective study, whole blood, serum and a nasopharyngeal or oropharyngeal swab were collected from each participant by mobile phlebotomists. Additional blood draws and questionnaires over an approximately two-month period could optionally be provided by prospective study participants. Before DNA extraction, blood samples from the prospective study were shipped at room temperature or frozen.

For this chain, trimming is 4 bases at the V end and 2 bases at the J end, and the number of junction bases without a gene match is 6. Including the terminal cysteine and phenylalanine, the CDR3 comprises 16 residues. Only the CDR3 DNA is retained, 48 bases long and in frame from the first base. The germline V gene supplies CDR1 SNHLY and CDR2 FYNNEI. These data are taken from a study of blood T cell repertoires in COVID-19 (dated by TCRdb to 2018 to 2021). With regard to the full study: Samples covering the acute and convalescent phases of COVID-19 were provided by collaborators in the United States, Italy and Spain. The material from the prospective study consisted of cDNA or gDNA derived from T cells, B-cell-depleted T cells, or PBMCs. Deeply sampled blood TCRbeta repertoires from subjects exposed to, actively infected with, or recovered from COVID-19 were included in the dataset. A freely available public database, intended as a resource for researchers studying the immune response to SARS-CoV-2, is where the repertoires were released. The samples were drawn from the first 160 participants of the ongoing ImmuneRACE study and from 1,254 subjects provided by 6 global collaborators. A de-identified subject ID, COVID-19 status, age in years and sex were almost always included in the sample metadata. HLA class I and class II types, where available, came from metadata supplied by the sample provider rather than from assay-based typing.

TCRbeta CDR3 regions were amplified from genomic DNA by means of the immunoSEQ Assay, a bias-controlled multiplex PCR. Per the source publication's procedure: Within the assay, amplification of reference gene primers was used to estimate how many nucleated cells each sample contained. To quantify the absolute abundance of each unique TCRbeta CDR3 rearrangement, sequence reads were collapsed and filtered. For each sample, productive Simpson clonality was calculated as the square root of Simpson's diversity index over productive rearrangements. The clones in this table, taken by TCRdb from immuneACCESS, are in-frame only. Not every clone is retained; where verified, under half of the shortfall comes from an unresolved V gene, and the cause of the rest is unknown. V, J and clone size reflect that table, while D and trimming were determined from the DNA. Recorded for this sample are a few hundred thousand clones; approximately 90% of them occurred a single time. The ten largest account for about 9.8% of the sample.

Broader findings and caveats from the paper: The amount of clinical and demographic metadata varied by source and participant and was provided uncurated.

This TCR was recovered from a young woman who had recovered from COVID-19. Sequenced material: PBMCs or T cells enriched from blood (not recorded which). The chain couples TRBV2 to TRBJ1-5, and TRBD1 matches 9 of the central bases. The CDR3 region: CASSVRGQGRNQPQHF. The DNA is as follows: TGTGCCAGCAGTGTTAGGGGACAGGGACGCAATCAGCCCCAGCATTTT.